This entry lists 3 T cell receptor beta chains sequenced from one sample in a study of blood T cell repertoires in COVID-19. This table comes from immunoSEQ multiplex PCR, and its TCRdb copy is limited to in-frame clones, with some not included. Of roughly 200,000 clones in the sample, 70% to 80% were seen once. Sequencing input: peripheral blood. These receptors were taken from a man aged 50 or older who had recovered from COVID-19.

The chain uses TRBV6-5 and TRBJ2-4; the D gene is possibly TRBD2 (5 bases). Trimming shortened V by 5 bases and J by 6 bases, and 11 bases separated the two germline ends. The CDR3 extends over 13 amino acids. Germline CDR1 MNHEY, CDR2 SVGAGI. Here the CDR3 reads CASSPSNGNIQYF. CDR3 bases: TGTGCCAGCAGTCCTAGCAACGGAAACATTCAGTACTTC.

The chain has TRBV3-1 (or the pseudogene TRBV3-2) and TRBJ2-7; 8 nucleotides align to TRBD1. This CDR3 is 16 amino acids long. Trimming cost V 4 bases and J 0 bases; bases outside gene matches: 8. Germline-derived CDR1 and CDR2 are LGHDT and YNNKEL (reference sequence). DNA of the CDR3: TGTGCCAGCAGCCCCCAGGGGGCGGGAAGCTCCTACGAGCAGTACTTC. Translated: CASSPQGAGSSYEQYF.

The chain employs TRBV5-4 and TRBJ2-3; D may be TRBD1 (6 bases). The CDR3 has 13 residues. V dropped 2 bases and J dropped 8 bases, with 12 bases sitting between them. The germline gives CDR1 SGHNT, CDR2 YYREEE (reference sequence). CDR3: CASSFTTGGTQYF. The CDR3 coding sequence is TGTGCCAGCAGCTTCACGACAGGAGGTACGCAGTATTTT. Based on the CDR3 plus reference TRBV5-4 and TRBJ2-3, the full variable domain is ETGVTQSPTHLIKTRGQQVTLRCSSQSGHNTVSWYQQALGQGPQFIFQYYREEENGRGNFPPRFSGLQFPNYSSELNVNALELDDSALYLCASSFTTGGTQYFGPGTRLTVL.